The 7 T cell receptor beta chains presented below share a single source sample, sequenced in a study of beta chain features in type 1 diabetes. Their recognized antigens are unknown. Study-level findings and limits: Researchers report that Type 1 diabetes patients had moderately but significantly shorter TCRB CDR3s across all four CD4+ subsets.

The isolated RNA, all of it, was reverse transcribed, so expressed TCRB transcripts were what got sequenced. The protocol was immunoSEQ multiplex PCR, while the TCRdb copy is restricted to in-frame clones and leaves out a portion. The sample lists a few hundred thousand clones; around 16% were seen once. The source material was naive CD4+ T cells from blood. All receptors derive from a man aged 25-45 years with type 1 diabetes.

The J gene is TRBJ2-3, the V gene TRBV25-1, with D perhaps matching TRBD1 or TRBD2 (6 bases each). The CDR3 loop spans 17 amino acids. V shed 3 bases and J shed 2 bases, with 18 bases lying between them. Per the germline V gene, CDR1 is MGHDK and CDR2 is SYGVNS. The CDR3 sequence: CASSDNQRGPYTDTQYF. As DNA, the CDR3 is TGTGCCAGCAGTGATAACCAACGGGGGCCGTACACAGATACGCAGTATTTT.

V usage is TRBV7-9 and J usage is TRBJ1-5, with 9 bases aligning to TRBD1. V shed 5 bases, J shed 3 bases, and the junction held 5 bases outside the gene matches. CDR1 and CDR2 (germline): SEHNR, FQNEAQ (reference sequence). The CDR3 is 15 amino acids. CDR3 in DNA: TGTGCCAGCAGCGGGGGACAGGGCTTCAATCAGCCCCAGCATTTT. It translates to CASSGGQGFNQPQHF.

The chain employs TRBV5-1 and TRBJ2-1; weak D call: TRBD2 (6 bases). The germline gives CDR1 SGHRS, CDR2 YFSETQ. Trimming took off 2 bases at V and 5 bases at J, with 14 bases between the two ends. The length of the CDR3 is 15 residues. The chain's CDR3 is CASSFFTGANNEQFF. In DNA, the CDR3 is TGCGCCAGCAGCTTTTTCACGGGAGCGAACAATGAGCAGTTCTTC.

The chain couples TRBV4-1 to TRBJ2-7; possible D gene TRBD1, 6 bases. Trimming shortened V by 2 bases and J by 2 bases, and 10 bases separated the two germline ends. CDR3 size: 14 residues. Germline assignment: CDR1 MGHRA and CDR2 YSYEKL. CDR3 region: CASSQLWTAYEQYF. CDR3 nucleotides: TGCGCCAGCAGCCAACTCTGGACAGCCTACGAGCAGTACTTC.

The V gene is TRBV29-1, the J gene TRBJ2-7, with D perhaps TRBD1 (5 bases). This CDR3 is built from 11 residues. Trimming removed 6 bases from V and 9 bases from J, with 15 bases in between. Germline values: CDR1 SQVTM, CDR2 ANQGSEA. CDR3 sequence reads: CSVPGPVGQYF. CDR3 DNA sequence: TGCAGCGTGCCAGGGCCGGTGGGGCAGTACTTC.

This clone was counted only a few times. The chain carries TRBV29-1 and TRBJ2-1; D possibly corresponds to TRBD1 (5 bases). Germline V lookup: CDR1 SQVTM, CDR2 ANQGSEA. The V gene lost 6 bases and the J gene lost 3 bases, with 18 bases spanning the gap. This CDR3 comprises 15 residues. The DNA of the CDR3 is TGCAGCGTCCTCGCGGAAGGGGCCTACTACAATGAGCAGTTCTTC. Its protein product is CSVLAEGAYYNEQFF.

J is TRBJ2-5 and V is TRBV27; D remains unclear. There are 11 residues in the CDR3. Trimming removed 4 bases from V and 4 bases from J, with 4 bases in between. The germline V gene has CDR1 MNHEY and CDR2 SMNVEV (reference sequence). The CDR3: CASSSRETQYF. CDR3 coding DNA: TGTGCCAGCAGTTCCCGAGAGACCCAGTACTTC.